This record covers a single T cell receptor beta chain. No antigen is known for it. The data originate from a study of OX40 agonist ivuxolimab in advanced cancers. Study in general: Partial responses were seen in three patients, one with hepatocellular carcinoma and two with cutaneous melanoma. General study results and limits: Also present in some nonresponders was a low level of normalized T-cell clonal expansion. CD4+ and CD8+ T cells in blood underwent clonal expansion by week 6 at 0.1 to 3.0 mg/kg.

CDR1 is SGHTA, CDR2 FQGNSA, per germline. Trimming stripped 1 base from V and 1 base from J, with 10 bases between. CDR3 size: 15 residues. Repertoires were generated with immunoSEQ multiplex PCR, while TCRdb's copy carries only in-frame clones and drops some. This sample has around 8,000 clones, with 65% to 80% found just once. Specimen: CD4+ or CD8+ T cells sorted from blood, collected in a trial of the OX40 agonist ivuxolimab. The clonotype originates from an adult with an advanced solid tumor such as melanoma, head and neck, liver or kidney cancer. The chain uses TRBV7-2 and TRBJ1-1; maybe TRBD1 (6 bases). The CDR3 sequence is CASSLVDRSNTEAFF. In DNA, the CDR3 is TGTGCCAGCAGCTTAGTGGACAGATCGAACACTGAAGCTTTCTTT.